The clone carrying this TCR beta chain was counted many times. Its antigen remains unidentified. The trim removed 8 bases at V and 9 bases at J, leaving 4 bases unmatched. The CDR3 contains 13 residues. The data originate from a study of Graves' ophthalmopathy and Graves' hyperthyroidism. Study details: The authors collected peripheral blood at initial diagnosis, before any treatment.

Amplification targeted the TCR beta CDR3 regions, with RNA transcripts as the source material. HTBI primers were employed in first-round RT-PCR, then a second-round multiplex PCR followed. TCRdb redid the calling of the multiplex PCR reads with MiXCR, one entry per CDR3 protein. The sample carries about 150,000 distinct CDR3 sequences, 30% to 45% recorded once. The study's findings and limits: Ophthalmopathy progression predictions by the model showed nearly 75% specificity and approximately 67% sensitivity. The 13-signature model separated ophthalmopathy from stable hyperthyroidism at almost 90% sensitivity and nearly 83% specificity. Most thyroid clonotypes with frequency above 0.001 were detected in blood too.

Sequencing was performed on peripheral blood. The chain uses TRBV12-3 or TRBV12-4 and TRBJ1-6; 10 positions agree with TRBD1. The sequence derives from a middle-aged woman with Graves' ophthalmopathy. As DNA, the CDR3 is TGTGCCAGCTCGGGACAGGGGATTTCACCCCTCCACTTT. It encodes CASSGQGISPLHF.